This note documents a single TCR beta chain sequence. Its target is not known. This sample is drawn from a study of shared clonotypes between healthy human individuals. Study background: The cohort comprised a couple of women and a few men. Their ages spanned 18 to 49 years. The study's findings and limits: Estimated clonotype richness was generally higher in naive than memory subsets. The study found approximately 5% of naive CD4 clonotypes shared across four donors. Since donors were few, the genetic and exposure-history diversity represented was limited.

Cells designated naive CD8 were CD45RO-negative and were positively selected for CCR7, with terminally differentiated effector memory CD45RA+ cells excluded. CDR3 length: 16 residues. Sequenced by immunoSEQ multiplex PCR; TCRdb stores in-frame clones only, minus some. The sample records around 2.1 million clones, about 92% being singletons. The chain uses TRBV7-5 and TRBJ2-7; the table's D call, TRBD1, has no DNA check behind it. TRBV7-5 has pseudogene status. The sequencing sample was made of naive CD8+ T cells from PBMCs. The receptor's source is a man aged 18 to 29 in good health. Some clones in this sample may be carry-over from other donors' samples. The CDR3, as DNA: TGTGCCAGAAGCTTCAAACCGGGACAGGGGGTCTACGAGCAGTACTTC. Protein sequence: CARSFKPGQGVYEQYF.